These T cell receptor beta chains were read from a single sample in a study of cytomegalovirus exposure and HLA in healthy donors. Here immunoSEQ multiplex PCR was the method, and the copy in TCRdb shows in-frame clones only, minus some. The sample table sets out fewer than 150,000 clones. Sequencing was done on a sample of PBMCs. The receptor source for this set is a woman aged 55-69 years in good health and CMV-seronegative. CDR3s include the opening cysteine and the closing phenylalanine or tryptophan. The order of the fields is V gene, J gene, D gene, CDR3 DNA, CDR3 protein. D genes are given only for firm matches.

TRBV2	TRBJ1-1	TRBD1	TGTGCCAGCAGAGGGGACAGGAACACTGAAGCTTTCTTT	CASRGDRNTEAFF
TRBV5-1	TRBJ2-7	-	TGCGCCAGCAGCTTTACGGACAGTTTCTACGAGCAGTACTTC	CASSFTDSFYEQYF
TRBV6-5	TRBJ2-7	TRBD1	TGTGCCAGCAGTATCAGGGGGTACGAGCAGTACTTC	CASSIRGYEQYF
TRBV2	TRBJ2-2	TRBD2	TGTGCCACCAGCAGCGGGAGGATCAACACCGGGGAGCTGTTTTTT	CATSSGRINTGELFF
TRBV19	TRBJ2-5	-	TGTGCCAGCCAAGGGGATCAAGAGACCCAGTACTTC	CASQGDQETQYF
TRBV5-1	TRBJ1-1	-	TGCGCCAGCAGCCCCGGGGGCACTGAAGCTTTCTTT	CASSPGGTEAFF
TRBV13	TRBJ2-2	-	TGTGCCAGCAGCCCTCAGGGTATCCCCGGGGAGCTGTTTTTT	CASSPQGIPGELFF
TRBV6-1	TRBJ2-7	TRBD2	TGTGCCAGCAGTGAAGCTGAAGCAATAGCGGGGGGGCGCGAGCAGTACTTC	CASSEAEAIAGGREQYF
TRBV7-3	TRBJ2-3	-	TGTGCCAGCAGCCTAACAGATACGCAGTATTTT	CASSLTDTQYF
TRBV7-8	TRBJ1-4	TRBD1	TGTGCCAGCAGCTCGAGACAGGGAGGTGAAAAACTGTTTTTT	CASSSRQGGEKLFF
TRBV2	TRBJ2-2	-	TGTGCCAGCAACCCAGGGGGGACCGGGGAGCTGTTTTTT	CASNPGGTGELFF
TRBV30	TRBJ1-6	TRBD1	TGTGCCTGGAGTGTACTTCTGGGACAGGGGCGACCCCTCCACTTT	CAWSVLLGQGRPLHF
TRBV4-2	TRBJ2-2	-	TGTGCCAGCAGCCAAGTCGGGACAGGGGAGATTAGCGGGAGGGCCACCGGGGAGCTGTTTTTT	CASSQVGTGEISGRATGELFF
TRBV19	TRBJ1-2	-	TGTGCCAGTAGCCAACAGACACAGGCAAACTATGGCTACACCTTC	CASSQQTQANYGYTF
TRBV11-2	TRBJ2-5	-	TGTGCCAGCAGCTTATCCGCGGATTATCAAGAGACCCAGTACTTC	CASSLSADYQETQYF
TRBV19	TRBJ1-2	TRBD1	TGTGCCAGTCGGACAGGGGGCGTGTTCGATGGCTACACCTTC	CASRTGGVFDGYTF
TRBV10-3	TRBJ1-6	-	TGTGCCATCGGACGGGGGGGAAATTCACCCCTCCACTTT	CAIGRGGNSPLHF
TRBV6-5	TRBJ1-1	-	TGTGCCAGCAGTTACTTGACAACCCGAACTGAAGCTTTCTTT	CASSYLTTRTEAFF
TRBV6-5	TRBJ2-6	-	TGTGCCAGCAGTATGGAGGGCTCTGGGGCCAACGTCCTGACTTTC	CASSMEGSGANVLTF
TRBV18	TRBJ2-2	TRBD2	TGTGCCAGCTCCCTACAACTAGCGGGAGTAGACACCGGGGAGCTGTTTTTT	CASSLQLAGVDTGELFF
TRBV28	TRBJ2-3	-	TGTGCCAGCCGGGAAATACGGGGTACGCAGTATTTT	CASREIRGTQYF
TRBV6-5	TRBJ1-1	TRBD1	TGTGCCAGCATTAGGACAGGGACCTTTGAAGCTTTCTTT	CASIRTGTFEAFF
TRBV11-2	TRBJ2-1	TRBD2	TGTGCCAGCAGCTCACCCGGGCGGGGCGGGGGGGATGAGCAGTTCTTC	CASSSPGRGGGDEQFF
TRBV19	TRBJ2-5	-	TGTGCCAGTAGTATTGGCGGGGAGACCCAGTACTTC	CASSIGGETQYF
TRBV4-2	TRBJ2-3	TRBD2	TGTGCCAGCAGCCAAGCGCACCGAGCGGGAGCAGCAGATACGCAGTATTTT	CASSQAHRAGAADTQYF
TRBV18	TRBJ1-1	-	TGTGCCAGCTCACCAGGGGAGGGGGTTTATGGAGCGTACACTGAAGCTTTCTTT	CASSPGEGVYGAYTEAFF
TRBV11-2	TRBJ2-7	-	TGTGCCAGCAGCTCGGAGGGAGGCGGATACGAGCAGTACTTC	CASSSEGGGYEQYF
TRBV6-6	TRBJ1-6	-	TGTGCCAGCAGGCCCGGACTTTCCTTGGAGGCCCTCCACTTT	CASRPGLSLEALHF
TRBV27	TRBJ2-1	-	TGTGCCAGCAGTTGGCGGACCTACAATGAGCAGTTCTTC	CASSWRTYNEQFF
TRBV7-6	TRBJ2-3	TRBD1	TGTGCCAGCAGCCTCGGGACAGGGGGCAGCACAGATACGCAGTATTTT	CASSLGTGGSTDTQYF
TRBV25-1	TRBJ1-3	-	TGTGCCAGCAGTCCGGGACTCAACTCTGGAAACACCATATATTTT	CASSPGLNSGNTIYF
TRBV2	TRBJ2-7	-	TGTGCCAGCAGTGAACAGACTTACGAGCAGTACTTC	CASSEQTYEQYF
TRBV27	TRBJ1-6	TRBD1	TGTGCCAGCAGTTACAGGGGTGGTTCACCCCTCCACTTT	CASSYRGGSPLHF
TRBV4-1	TRBJ2-7	-	TGCGCCAGCAGCCAAGTAGGTGGTGCGGCAGAGCGCCACGAGCAGTACTTC	CASSQVGGAAERHEQYF
TRBV28	TRBJ2-5	-	TGTGCCAGCAGTTTAGCGGGGACGGTAGAGACCCAGTACTTC	CASSLAGTVETQYF
TRBV11-2	TRBJ1-1	-	TGTGCCAGCAGCCCCCCGGGGGGCGCGGGAACTGAAGCTTTCTTT	CASSPPGGAGTEAFF
TRBV18	TRBJ1-5	-	TGTGCCAGCTCACCACCGGGGGGGTTAAATCAGCCCCAGCATTTT	CASSPPGGLNQPQHF
TRBV29-1	TRBJ2-2	TRBD1	TGCAGCACCCTCGGGGACAGTGTGGTCGGGGAGCTGTTTTTT	CSTLGDSVVGELFF
TRBV18	TRBJ1-2	TRBD1	TGTGCCAGCTCACCAGGGACAGGTGACTATGGCTACACCTTC	CASSPGTGDYGYTF
TRBV28	TRBJ2-7	-	TGTGCCAGCGTATCCCTGACATACTCCTACGAGCAGTACTTC	CASVSLTYSYEQYF
TRBV19	TRBJ2-7	-	TGTGCCAGTAGTATCCGAGCCGGGGGGCGAGAGCAGTACTTC	CASSIRAGGREQYF
TRBV6-6	TRBJ1-1	-	TGTGCCAGCAGTTCCGACGGGGGGCGGAACACTGAAGCTTTCTTT	CASSSDGGRNTEAFF
TRBV4-2	TRBJ1-6	TRBD1	TGTGCCAGCAGCCTCCGGGACAGGGGCGATTCACCCCTCCACTTT	CASSLRDRGDSPLHF
TRBV7-2	TRBJ1-4	-	TGTGCCAGCAGCTTACAGGTTGGGGGCGAAAAACTGTTTTTT	CASSLQVGGEKLFF
TRBV5-8	TRBJ2-1	TRBD2	TGTGCCAGCAGCTTCTCTAGCGGGAGCGGCTCCTACAATGAGCAGTTCTTC	CASSFSSGSGSYNEQFF
TRBV2	TRBJ2-3	-	TGTGCCGGAGGGGGGGGGCTGGGAGATACGCAGTATTTT	CAGGGGLGDTQYF
TRBV4-1	TRBJ2-5	TRBD1	TGCGCCAGCAGCCAAGGGCAGGGGGTTCAAGAGACCCAGTACTTC	CASSQGQGVQETQYF
TRBV5-4	TRBJ1-1	-	TGTGCCAGCAGCTTGGTGGAGGTTAGATTGAACACTGAAGCTTTCTTT	CASSLVEVRLNTEAFF